This T cell receptor beta chain comes out of a study of cytomegalovirus exposure and HLA in healthy donors. In the study overall: The early release's HLA-typed donors yielded 78 million or so unique TCRs. Study-wide points: In a later analysis, TCR beta V- and J-gene trimming was associated with a missense DCLRE1C variant.

The PCR made use of 60 Vbeta and 13 Jbeta primers. Data came from immunoSEQ multiplex PCR; TCRdb stores just in-frame clones and leaves some out. The profile shows about 140,000 clones, around three quarters of them singletons. The CDR3 is made up of 15 amino acids. As for this clone: The antigen remains unidentified.

The receptor was isolated from a man between 18 and 29 years old in good health and CMV-seronegative. Sequencing input: PBMCs. The V gene is TRBV12-1, the J gene TRBJ1-5; the D call of TRBD1 is as the table states it, not checked on the DNA. TRBV12-1 is a known pseudogene. The CDR3 DNA follows: TGTGCCAGCAGCTTTGATCGACAGCTCAATCAGCCCCAGCATTTT. Encoded protein: CASSFDRQLNQPQHF.